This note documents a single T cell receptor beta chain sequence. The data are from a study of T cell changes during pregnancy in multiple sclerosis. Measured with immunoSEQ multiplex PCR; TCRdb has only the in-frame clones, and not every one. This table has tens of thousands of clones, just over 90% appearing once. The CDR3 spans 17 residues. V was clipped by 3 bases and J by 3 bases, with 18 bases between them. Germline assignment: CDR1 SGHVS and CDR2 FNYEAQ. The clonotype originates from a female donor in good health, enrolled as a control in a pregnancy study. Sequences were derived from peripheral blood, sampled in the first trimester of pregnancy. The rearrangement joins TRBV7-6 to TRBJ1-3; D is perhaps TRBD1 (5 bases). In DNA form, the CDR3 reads TGTGCCAGCAGCTTGGGGGGTCTCGGGGGTTTTGGAAACACCATATATTTT. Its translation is CASSLGGLGGFGNTIYF.